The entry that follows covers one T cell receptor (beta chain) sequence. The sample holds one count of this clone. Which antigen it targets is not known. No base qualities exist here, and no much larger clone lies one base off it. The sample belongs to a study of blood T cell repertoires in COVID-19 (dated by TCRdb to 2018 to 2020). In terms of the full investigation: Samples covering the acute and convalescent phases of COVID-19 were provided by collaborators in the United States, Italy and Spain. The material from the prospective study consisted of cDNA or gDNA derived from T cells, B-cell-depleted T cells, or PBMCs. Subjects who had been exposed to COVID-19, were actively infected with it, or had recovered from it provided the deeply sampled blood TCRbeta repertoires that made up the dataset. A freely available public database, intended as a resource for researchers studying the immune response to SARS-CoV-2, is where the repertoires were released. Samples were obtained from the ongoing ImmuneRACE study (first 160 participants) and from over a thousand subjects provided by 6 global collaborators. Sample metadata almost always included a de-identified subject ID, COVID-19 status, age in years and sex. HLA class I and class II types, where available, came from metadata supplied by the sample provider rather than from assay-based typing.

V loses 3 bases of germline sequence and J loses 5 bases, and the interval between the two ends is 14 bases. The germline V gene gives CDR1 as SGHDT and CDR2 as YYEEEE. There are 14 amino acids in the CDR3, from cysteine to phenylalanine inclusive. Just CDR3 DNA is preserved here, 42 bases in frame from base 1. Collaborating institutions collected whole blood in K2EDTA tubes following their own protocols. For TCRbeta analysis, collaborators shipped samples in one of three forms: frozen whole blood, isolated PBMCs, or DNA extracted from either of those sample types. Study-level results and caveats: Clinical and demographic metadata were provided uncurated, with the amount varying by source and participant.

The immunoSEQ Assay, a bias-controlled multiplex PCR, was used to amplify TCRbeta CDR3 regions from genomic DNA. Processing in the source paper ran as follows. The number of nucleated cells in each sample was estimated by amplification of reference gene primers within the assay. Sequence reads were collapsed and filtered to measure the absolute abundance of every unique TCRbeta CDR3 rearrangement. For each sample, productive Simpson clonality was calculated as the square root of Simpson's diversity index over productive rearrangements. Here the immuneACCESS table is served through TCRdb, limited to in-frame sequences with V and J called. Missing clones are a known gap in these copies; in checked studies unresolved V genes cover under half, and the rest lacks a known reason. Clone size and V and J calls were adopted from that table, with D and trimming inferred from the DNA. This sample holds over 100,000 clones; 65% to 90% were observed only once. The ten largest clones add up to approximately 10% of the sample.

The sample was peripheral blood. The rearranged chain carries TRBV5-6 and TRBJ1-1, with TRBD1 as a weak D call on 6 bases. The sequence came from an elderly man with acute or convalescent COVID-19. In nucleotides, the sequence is TGTGCCAGCAGCTCTACAGGGCGGGCGACTGAAGCTTTCTTT. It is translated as CASSSTGRATEAFF. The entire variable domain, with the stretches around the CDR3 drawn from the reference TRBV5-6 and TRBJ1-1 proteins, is DAGVTQSPTHLIKTRGQQVTLRCSPKSGHDTVSWYQQALGQGPQFIFQYYEEEERQRGNFPDRFSGHQFPNYSSELNVNALLLGDSALYLCASSSTGRATEAFFGQGTRLTVV.